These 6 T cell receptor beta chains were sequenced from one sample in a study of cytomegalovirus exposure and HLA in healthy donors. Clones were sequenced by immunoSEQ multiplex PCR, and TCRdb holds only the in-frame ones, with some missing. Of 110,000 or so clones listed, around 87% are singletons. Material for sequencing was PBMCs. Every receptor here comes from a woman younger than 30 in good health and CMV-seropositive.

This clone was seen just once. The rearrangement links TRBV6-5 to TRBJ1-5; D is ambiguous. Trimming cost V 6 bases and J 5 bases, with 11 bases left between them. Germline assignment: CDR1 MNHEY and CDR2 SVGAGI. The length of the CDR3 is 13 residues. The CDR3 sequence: CASSQREDQPQHF. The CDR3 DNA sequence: TGTGCCAGCAGCCAAAGGGAGGATCAGCCCCAGCATTTT.

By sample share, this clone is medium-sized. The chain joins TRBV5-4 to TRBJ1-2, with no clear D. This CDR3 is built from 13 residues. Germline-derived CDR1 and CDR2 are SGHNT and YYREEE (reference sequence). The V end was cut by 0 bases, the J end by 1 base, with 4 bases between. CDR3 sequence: CASSLDNNYGYTF. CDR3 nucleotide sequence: TGTGCCAGCAGCTTGGACAATAACTATGGCTACACCTTC.

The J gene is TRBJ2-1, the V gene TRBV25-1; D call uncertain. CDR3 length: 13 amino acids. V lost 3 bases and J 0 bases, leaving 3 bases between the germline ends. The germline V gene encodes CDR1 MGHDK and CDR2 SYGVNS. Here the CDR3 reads CASSDNSYNEQFF. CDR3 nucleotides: TGTGCCAGCAGTGACAACTCCTACAATGAGCAGTTCTTC.

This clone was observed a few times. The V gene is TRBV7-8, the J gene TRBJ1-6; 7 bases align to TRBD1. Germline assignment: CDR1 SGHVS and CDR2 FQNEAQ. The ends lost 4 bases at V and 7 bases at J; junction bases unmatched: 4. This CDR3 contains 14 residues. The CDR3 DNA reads TGTGCCAGCAGCTCCCAGGGACAGAATTCACCCCTCCACTTT. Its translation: CASSSQGQNSPLHF.

CDR3 region: CASTGGFAGTQPNTEAFF. The CDR3 DNA follows: TGTGCCAGCACCGGGGGATTCGCGGGGACCCAACCAAACACTGAAGCTTTCTTT. The chain combines TRBV13 with TRBJ1-1; the D gene is possibly TRBD1 (5 bases). V lost 7 bases, J lost 2 bases, and 26 bases lay in between. Germline V gives CDR1 PRHDT, CDR2 FYEKMQ (reference sequence). The CDR3 length is 18 residues. Looking up the rest from reference TRBV13 and TRBJ1-1 gives the full variable domain: AAGVIQSPRHLIKEKRETATLKCYPIPRHDTVYWYQQGPGQDPQFLISFYEKMQSDKGSIPDRFSAQQFSDYHSELNMSSLELGDSALYFCASTGGFAGTQPNTEAFFGQGTRLTVV.

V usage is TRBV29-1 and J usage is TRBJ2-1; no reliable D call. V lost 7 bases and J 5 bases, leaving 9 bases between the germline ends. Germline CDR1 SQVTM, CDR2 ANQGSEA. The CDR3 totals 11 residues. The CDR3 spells CSGKHHNEQFF. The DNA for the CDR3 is TGCAGCGGTAAACATCACAATGAGCAGTTCTTC.